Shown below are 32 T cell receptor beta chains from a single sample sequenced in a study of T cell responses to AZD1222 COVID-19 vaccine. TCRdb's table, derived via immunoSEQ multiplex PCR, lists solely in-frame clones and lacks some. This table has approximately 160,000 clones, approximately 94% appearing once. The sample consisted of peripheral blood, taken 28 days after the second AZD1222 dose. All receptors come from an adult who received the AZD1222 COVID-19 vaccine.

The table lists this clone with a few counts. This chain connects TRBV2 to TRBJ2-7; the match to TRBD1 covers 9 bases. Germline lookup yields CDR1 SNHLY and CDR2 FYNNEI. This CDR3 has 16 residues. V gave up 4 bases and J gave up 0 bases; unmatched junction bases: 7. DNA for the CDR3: TGTGCCAGCAGTGTTTCGACAGGGGGGAGCTCCTACGAGCAGTACTTC. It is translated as CASSVSTGGSSYEQYF.

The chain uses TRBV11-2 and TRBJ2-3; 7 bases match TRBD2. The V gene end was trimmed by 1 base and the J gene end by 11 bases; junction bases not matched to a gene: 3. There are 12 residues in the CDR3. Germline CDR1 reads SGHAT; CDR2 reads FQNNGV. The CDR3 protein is CASSLGTGGQYF. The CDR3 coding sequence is TGTGCCAGCAGCTTAGGGACGGGGGGGCAGTATTTT.

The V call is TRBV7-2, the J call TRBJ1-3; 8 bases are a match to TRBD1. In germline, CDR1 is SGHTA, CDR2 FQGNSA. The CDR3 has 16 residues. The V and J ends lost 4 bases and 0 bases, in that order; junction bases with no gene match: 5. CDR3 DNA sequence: TGTGCCAGCAGCTCCGGACAGGGTCGCTCTGGAAACACCATATATTTT. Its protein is CASSSGQGRSGNTIYF.

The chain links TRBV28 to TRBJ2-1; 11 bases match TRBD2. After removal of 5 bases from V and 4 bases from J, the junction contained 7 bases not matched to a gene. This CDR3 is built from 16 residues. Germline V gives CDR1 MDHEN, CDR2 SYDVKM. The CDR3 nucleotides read TGTGCCAGCAGTACACCCGGGACTAGCGGTTACAATGAGCAGTTCTTC. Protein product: CASSTPGTSGYNEQFF.

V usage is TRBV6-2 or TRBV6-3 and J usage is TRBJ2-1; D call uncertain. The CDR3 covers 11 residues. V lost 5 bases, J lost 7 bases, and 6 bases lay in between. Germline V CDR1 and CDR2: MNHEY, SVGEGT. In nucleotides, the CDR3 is TGTGCCAGCAGTCAGTTTAATGAGCAGTTCTTC. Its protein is CASSQFNEQFF.

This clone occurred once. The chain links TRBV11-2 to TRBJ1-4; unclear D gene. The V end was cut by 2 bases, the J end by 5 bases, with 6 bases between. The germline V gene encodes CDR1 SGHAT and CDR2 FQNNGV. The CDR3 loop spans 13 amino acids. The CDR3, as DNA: TGTGCCAGCAGCTTAAACCGAAATGAAAAACTGTTTTTT. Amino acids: CASSLNRNEKLFF.

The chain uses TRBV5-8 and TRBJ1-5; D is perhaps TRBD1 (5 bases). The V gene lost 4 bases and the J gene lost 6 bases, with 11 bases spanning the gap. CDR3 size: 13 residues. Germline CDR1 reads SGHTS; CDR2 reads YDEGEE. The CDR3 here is CASSGGWVQPQHF. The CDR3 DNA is TGTGCCAGCAGCGGGGGTTGGGTTCAGCCCCAGCATTTT.

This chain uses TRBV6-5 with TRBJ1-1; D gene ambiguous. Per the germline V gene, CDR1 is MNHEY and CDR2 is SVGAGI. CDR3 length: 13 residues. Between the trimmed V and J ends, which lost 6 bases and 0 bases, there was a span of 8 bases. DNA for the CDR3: TGTGCCAGCAGCATGGGTCTGAACACTGAAGCTTTCTTT. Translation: CASSMGLNTEAFF.

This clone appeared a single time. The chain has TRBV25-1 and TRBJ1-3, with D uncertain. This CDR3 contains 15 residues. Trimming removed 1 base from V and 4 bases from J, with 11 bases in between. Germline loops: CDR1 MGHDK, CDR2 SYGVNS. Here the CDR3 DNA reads TGTGCCAGCAGTGAATGGGAAGGAAAGGGAAACACCATATATTTT. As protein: CASSEWEGKGNTIYF.

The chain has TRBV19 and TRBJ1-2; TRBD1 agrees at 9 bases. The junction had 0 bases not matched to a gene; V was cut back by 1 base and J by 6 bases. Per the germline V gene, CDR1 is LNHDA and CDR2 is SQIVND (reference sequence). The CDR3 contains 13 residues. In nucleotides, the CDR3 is TGTGCCAGTAGTATAGGGACAGGGGATGGCTACACCTTC. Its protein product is CASSIGTGDGYTF.

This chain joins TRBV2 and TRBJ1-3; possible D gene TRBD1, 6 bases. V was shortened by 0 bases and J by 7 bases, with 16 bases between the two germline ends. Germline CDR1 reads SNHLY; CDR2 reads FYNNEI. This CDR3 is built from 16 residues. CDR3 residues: CASSEALDRKGNTIYF. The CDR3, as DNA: TGTGCCAGCAGTGAAGCGCTTGACAGGAAGGGGAACACCATATATTTT.

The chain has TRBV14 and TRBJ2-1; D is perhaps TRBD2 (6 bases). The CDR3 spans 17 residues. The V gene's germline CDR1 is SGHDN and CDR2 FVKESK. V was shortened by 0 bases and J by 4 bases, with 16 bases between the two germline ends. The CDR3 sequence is CASSQDGRAGPYNEQFF. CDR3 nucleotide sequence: TGTGCCAGCAGCCAAGATGGCAGGGCGGGACCTTACAATGAGCAGTTCTTC.

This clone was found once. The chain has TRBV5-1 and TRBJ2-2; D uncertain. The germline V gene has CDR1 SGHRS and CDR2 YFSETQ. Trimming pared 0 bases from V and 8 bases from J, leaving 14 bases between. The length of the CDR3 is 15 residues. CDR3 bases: TGCGCCAGCAGCTTGGCCGAGACGGCATTGGGGGAGCTGTTTTTT. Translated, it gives CASSLAETALGELFF.

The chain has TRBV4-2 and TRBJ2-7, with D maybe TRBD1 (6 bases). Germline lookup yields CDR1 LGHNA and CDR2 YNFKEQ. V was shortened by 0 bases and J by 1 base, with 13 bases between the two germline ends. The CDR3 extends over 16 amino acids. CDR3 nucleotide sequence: TGTGCCAGCAGCCAAGATCCCGGGACACCTTCCTACGAGCAGTACTTC. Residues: CASSQDPGTPSYEQYF.

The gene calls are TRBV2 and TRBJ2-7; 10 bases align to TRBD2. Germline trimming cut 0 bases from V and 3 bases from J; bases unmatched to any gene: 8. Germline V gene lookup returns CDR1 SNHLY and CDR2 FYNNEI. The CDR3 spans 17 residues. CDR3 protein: CASSEAGGTSVNYEQYF. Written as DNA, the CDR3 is TGTGCCAGCAGTGAAGCAGGGGGGACTAGCGTAAACTACGAGCAGTACTTC. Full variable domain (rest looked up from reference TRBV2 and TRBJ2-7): EPEVTQTPSHQVTQMGQEVILRCVPISNHLYFYWYRQILGQKVEFLVSFYNNEISEKSEIFDDQFSVERPDGSNFTLKIRSTKLEDSAMYFCASSEAGGTSVNYEQYFGPGTRLTVT.

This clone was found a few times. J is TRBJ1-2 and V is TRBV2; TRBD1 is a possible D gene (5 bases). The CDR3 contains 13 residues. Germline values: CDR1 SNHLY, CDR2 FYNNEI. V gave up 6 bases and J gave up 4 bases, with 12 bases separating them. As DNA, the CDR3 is TGTGCCAGCAGATATGAGGGACTCTATGGCTACACCTTC. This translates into CASRYEGLYGYTF.

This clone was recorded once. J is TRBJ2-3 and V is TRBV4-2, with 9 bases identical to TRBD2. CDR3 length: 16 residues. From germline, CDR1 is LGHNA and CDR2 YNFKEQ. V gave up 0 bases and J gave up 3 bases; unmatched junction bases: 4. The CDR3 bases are TGTGCCAGCAGCCAAGATCAAGCGGGAGGTACAGATACGCAGTATTTT. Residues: CASSQDQAGGTDTQYF.

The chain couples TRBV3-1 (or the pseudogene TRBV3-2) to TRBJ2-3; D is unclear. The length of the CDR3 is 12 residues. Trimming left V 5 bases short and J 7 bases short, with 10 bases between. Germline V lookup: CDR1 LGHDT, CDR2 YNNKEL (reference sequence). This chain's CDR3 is CASSSLQYTQYF. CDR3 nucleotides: TGTGCCAGCAGCTCGCTACAGTATACGCAGTATTTT.

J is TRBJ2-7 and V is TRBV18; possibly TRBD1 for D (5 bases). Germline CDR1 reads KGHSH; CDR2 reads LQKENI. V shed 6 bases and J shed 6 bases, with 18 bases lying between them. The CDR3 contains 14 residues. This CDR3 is CASSPSAGLGEQYF. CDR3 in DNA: TGTGCCAGCTCCCCATCCGCAGGGTTAGGCGAGCAGTACTTC.

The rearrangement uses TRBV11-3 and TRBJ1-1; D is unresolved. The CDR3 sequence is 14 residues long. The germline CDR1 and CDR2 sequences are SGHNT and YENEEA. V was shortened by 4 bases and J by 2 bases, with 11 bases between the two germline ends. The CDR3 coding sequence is TGTGCCAGCAGCTCGCGAAGTGAAAACACTGAAGCTTTCTTT. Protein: CASSSRSENTEAFF.

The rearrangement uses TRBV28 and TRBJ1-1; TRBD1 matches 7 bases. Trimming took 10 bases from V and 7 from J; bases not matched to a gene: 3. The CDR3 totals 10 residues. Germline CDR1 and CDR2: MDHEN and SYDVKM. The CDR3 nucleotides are TGTGCCACGGGACAGCTTGAAGCTTTCTTT. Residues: CATGQLEAFF.

The CDR3 DNA reads TGTGCCAGCAGCTCCATATACACGACAGCGTACGAGCAGTACTTC. Protein sequence: CASSSIYTTAYEQYF. J is TRBJ2-7 and V is TRBV7-9; D might be TRBD1 (5 bases). Germline V lookup: CDR1 SEHNR, CDR2 FQNEAQ (reference sequence). The ends were cut back, 4 bases at V and 4 bases at J, with 17 bases in the middle. The CDR3 sequence is 15 residues long.

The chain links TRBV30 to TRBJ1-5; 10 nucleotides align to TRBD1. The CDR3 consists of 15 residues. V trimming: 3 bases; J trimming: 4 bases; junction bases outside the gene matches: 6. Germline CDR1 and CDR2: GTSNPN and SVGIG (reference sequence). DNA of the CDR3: TGTGCCTGGAGCGAGGGGACAGGGGCTAATCAGCCCCAGCATTTT. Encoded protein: CAWSEGTGANQPQHF.

CDR3 nucleotides: TGTGCCAGCAGCCAAGAGGTTTTGCAATACGAGCAGTACTTC. Translated: CASSQEVLQYEQYF. V gene TRBV4-2 combines with J gene TRBJ2-7, with unresolved D. The ends were cut back, 0 bases at V and 4 bases at J, with 10 bases in the middle. The length of the CDR3 is 14 residues. The V gene's germline CDR1 is LGHNA and CDR2 YNFKEQ.

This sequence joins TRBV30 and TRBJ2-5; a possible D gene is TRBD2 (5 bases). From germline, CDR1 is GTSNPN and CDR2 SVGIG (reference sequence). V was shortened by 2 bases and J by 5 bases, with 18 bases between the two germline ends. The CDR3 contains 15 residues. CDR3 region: CAWSLVPGSGETQYF. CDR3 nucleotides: TGTGCCTGGAGTTTAGTCCCAGGATCGGGGGAGACCCAGTACTTC.

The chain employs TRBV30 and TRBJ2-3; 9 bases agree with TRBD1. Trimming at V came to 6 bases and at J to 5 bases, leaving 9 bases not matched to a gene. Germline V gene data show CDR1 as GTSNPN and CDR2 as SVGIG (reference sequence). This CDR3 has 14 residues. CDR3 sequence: CACLADRGLDTQYF. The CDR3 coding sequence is TGTGCCTGCCTCGCGGACAGGGGCCTAGATACGCAGTATTTT.

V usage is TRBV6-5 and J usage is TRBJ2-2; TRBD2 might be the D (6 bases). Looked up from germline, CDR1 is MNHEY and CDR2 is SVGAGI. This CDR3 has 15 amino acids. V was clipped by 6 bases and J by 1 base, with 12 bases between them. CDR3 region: CASSPGGGNTGELFF. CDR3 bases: TGTGCCAGCAGCCCCGGGGGTGGGAACACCGGGGAGCTGTTTTTT.

As DNA, the CDR3 is TGTGCCAGCAGTGAATCGGGGCAGCCCCACGAGCAGTACTTC. This gives the protein CASSESGQPHEQYF. This rearrangement joins TRBV6-1 to TRBJ2-7; the D call may be TRBD1 or TRBD2 (5 bases each). The CDR3 is 14 residues long. With 2 bases removed from V and 5 bases from J, the gap between germline ends came to 13 bases. Germline V gene lookup returns CDR1 MNHNS and CDR2 SASEGT.

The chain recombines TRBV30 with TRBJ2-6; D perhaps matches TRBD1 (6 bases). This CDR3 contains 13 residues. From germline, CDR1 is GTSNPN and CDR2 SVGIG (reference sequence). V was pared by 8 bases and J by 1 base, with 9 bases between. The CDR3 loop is CALDRSGANVLTF. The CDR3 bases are TGTGCCCTTGACAGGTCTGGGGCCAACGTCCTGACTTTC.

The CDR3 nucleotides read TGTGCCAGCAGTGGACAGGGGGGGAATCAGCCCCAGCATTTT. Its protein product is CASSGQGGNQPQHF. This chain uses TRBV2 with TRBJ1-5; 9 bases match TRBD1. The germline V gene encodes CDR1 SNHLY and CDR2 FYNNEI. The CDR3 totals 14 residues. Unmatched junction bases numbered 2, after V lost 4 bases and J lost 4 bases.

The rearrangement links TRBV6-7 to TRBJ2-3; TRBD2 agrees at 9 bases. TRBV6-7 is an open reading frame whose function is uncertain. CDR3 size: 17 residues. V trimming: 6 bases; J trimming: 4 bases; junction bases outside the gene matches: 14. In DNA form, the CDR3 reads TGTGCCAGCAGCTGGAGCCGGACTAGCGAATTTTCAGATACGCAGTATTTT. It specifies CASSWSRTSEFSDTQYF.

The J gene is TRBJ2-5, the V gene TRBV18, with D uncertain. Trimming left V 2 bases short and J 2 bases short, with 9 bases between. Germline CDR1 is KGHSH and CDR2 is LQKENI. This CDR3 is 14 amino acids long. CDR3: CASSPGLGQETQYF. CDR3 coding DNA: TGTGCCAGCTCACCAGGGTTAGGACAAGAGACCCAGTACTTC.